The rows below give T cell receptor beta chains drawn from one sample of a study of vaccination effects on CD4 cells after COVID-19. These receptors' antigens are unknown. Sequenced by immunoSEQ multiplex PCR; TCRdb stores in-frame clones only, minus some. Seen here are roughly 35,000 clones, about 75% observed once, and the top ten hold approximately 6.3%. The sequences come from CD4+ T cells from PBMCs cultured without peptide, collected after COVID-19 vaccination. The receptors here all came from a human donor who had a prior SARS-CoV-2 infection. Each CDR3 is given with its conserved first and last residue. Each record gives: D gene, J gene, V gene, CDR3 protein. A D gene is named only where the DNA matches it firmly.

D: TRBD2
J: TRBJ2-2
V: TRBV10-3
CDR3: CAISGDFGLAESGELFF

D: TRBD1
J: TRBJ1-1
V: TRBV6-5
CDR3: CASSTAGGSTEAFF

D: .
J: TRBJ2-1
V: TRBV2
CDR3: CAIQGGPDEQFF

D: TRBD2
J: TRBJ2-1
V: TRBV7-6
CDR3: CASSLATSGSTNEQFF

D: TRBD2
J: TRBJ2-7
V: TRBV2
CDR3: CASSEGGRNHEQYF

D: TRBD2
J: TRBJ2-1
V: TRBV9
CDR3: CASSVTSGGDNEQFF

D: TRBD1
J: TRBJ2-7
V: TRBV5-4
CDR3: CASSSGGMDEQYF

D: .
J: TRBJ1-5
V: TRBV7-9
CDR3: CASSRDGQGQPQHF

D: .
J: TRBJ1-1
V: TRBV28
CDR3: CASSLLGIKNTEAFF

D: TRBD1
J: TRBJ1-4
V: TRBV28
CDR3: CASSFPPGQGIEKLFF

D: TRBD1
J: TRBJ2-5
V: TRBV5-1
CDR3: CASSLAPGQGEAETQYF

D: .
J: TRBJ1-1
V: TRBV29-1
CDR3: CSASPLRDTEAFF

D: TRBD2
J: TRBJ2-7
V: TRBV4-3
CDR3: CASSHGTSSSYEQYF

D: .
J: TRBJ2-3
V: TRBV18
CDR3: CASSRNPGTQRTDTQYF

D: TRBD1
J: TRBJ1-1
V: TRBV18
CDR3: CASSPATGGNTEAFF

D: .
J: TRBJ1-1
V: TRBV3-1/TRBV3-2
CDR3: CASSLTQGGTEAFF

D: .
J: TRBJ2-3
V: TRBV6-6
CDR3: CASTVGVTGDTQYF

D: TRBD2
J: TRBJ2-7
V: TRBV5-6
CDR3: CASILGGYGEQYF

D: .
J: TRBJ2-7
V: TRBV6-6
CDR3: CASSYRSGESSYEQYF

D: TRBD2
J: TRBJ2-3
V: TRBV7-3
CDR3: CASSLTALAGGHTDTQYF

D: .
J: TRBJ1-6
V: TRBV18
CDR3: CASSPEGGQSPLHF

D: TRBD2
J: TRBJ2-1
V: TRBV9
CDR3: CASSPSSRGVAGGRFNEQFF

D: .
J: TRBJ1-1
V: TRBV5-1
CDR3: CASSLAVGQTRGNTEAFF

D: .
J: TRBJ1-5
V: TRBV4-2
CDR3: CASSQDRNQPQHF

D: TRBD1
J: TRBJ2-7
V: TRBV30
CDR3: CAWSGGTGRLRQYF

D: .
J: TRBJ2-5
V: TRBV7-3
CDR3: CASSLRGLGQETQYF

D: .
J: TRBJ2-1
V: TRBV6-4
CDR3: CASSESAVGYNEQFF

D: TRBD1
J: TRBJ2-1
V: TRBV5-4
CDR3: CASSPNRGDEQFF

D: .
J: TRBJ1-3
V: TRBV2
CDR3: CASSSDRNSGNTIYF

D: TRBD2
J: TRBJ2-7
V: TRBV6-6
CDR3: CASSPRGTSAYEQYF

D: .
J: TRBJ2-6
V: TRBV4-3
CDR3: CASSQDPRRSSGANVLTF

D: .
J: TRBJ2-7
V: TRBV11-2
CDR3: CASSSEEGGEQYF

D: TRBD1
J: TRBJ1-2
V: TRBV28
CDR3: CASSLQGAGGYTF

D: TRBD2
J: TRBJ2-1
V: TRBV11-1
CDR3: CASSLSRLADKQFF

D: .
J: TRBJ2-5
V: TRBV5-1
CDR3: CASSLVGEETQYF

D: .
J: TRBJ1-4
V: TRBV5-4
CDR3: CASSPGRENEKLFF

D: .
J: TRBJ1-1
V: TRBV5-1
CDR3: CASSLGTDFWDTEAFF

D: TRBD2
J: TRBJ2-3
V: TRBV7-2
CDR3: CASSLAGTSGVLRADTQYF

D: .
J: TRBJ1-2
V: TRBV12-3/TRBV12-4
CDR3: CACSGRDYGYTF

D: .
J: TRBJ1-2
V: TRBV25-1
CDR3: CASSVTEPYGYTF

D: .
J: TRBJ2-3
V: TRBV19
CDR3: CASSTPGWGSTDTQYF

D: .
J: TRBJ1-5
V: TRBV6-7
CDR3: CASSSPRPNSNQPQHF

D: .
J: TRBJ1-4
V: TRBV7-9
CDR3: CASSVMGANEKLFF

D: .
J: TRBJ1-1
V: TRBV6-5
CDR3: CASSDRSFHTEAFF

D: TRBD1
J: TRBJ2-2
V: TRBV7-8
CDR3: CASGQGAVTGELFF

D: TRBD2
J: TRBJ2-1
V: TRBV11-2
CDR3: CASSRGLAGEWGQFF

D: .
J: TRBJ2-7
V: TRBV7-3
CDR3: CASSRGRAGEQYF

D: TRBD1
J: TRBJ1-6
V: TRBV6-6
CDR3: CASSYPDRENSPLHF

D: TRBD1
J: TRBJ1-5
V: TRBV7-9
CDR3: CASSSGQGAYQPQHF

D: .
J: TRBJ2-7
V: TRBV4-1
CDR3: CASSQDTYEQYF